Listed below are T cell receptor beta chains from one sample, sequenced in a study of blood T cell repertoires in COVID-19. Sequencing used immunoSEQ multiplex PCR; TCRdb keeps in-frame clones, though not all of them. The table has roughly 260,000 clones, approximately 77% seen once. The specimen sequenced was peripheral blood. Source of these receptors: a young woman with acute or convalescent COVID-19. The CDR3 runs from the conserved cysteine through the conserved F or W. A D gene is named only where the DNA matches it firmly. Where a row states a size, it is once, few, many or the class of an expanded clone; other rows omit it.

d_gene | j_gene | len | abundance | v_gene | CDR3aa | CDR3nt
NA | TRBJ1-6 | 17 | NA | TRBV10-3 | CAISESAGPTYNSPLHF | TGTGCCATCAGTGAGTCGGCAGGGCCCACCTATAATTCACCCCTCCACTTT
TRBD2 | TRBJ2-1 | 20 | NA | TRBV28 | CASSSRTSGGASGSYNEQFF | TGTGCCAGCAGTTCTCGGACTAGCGGAGGGGCTTCGGGGTCCTACAATGAGCAGTTCTTC
NA | TRBJ2-1 | 13 | few | TRBV6-2/TRBV6-3 | CASSYERGNEQFF | TGTGCCAGCAGTTACGAGAGAGGGAATGAGCAGTTCTTC
NA | TRBJ1-3 | 15 | NA | TRBV4-1 | CASSQSTSSGNTIYF | TGCGCCAGCAGCCAAAGTACCAGCTCTGGAAACACCATATATTTT
TRBD1 | TRBJ1-1 | 17 | NA | TRBV7-8 | CASSLGGAGGVYTEAFF | TGTGCCAGCAGCTTAGGGGGGGCAGGGGGCGTGTACACTGAAGCTTTCTTT
TRBD1 | TRBJ1-1 | 15 | once | TRBV27 | CASRLTPGQDTEAFF | TGTGCCAGCAGACTCACACCGGGACAGGACACTGAAGCTTTCTTT
NA | TRBJ1-3 | 14 | NA | TRBV18 | CASSTTEDGNTIYF | TGTGCCAGCTCCACGACAGAAGACGGAAACACCATATATTTT
TRBD2 | TRBJ2-7 | 16 | once | TRBV19 | CASSSGFGSGAYEQYF | TGTGCCAGTAGTTCTGGGTTCGGAAGCGGGGCCTACGAGCAGTACTTC
NA | TRBJ2-6 | 18 | NA | TRBV7-2 | CASTQQQSFLSGANVLTF | TGTGCCAGCACCCAACAACAATCGTTCCTCTCTGGGGCCAACGTCCTGACTTTC
TRBD2 | TRBJ2-3 | 18 | few | TRBV7-9 | CASSYEVMTSGSTDTQYF | TGTGCCAGCAGCTACGAAGTTATGACTAGCGGGAGCACAGATACGCAGTATTTT
NA | TRBJ1-1 | 16 | NA | TRBV27 | CASSLRPLTENTEAFF | TGTGCCAGCAGTTTACGCCCCTTAACAGAGAACACTGAAGCTTTCTTT
NA | TRBJ1-5 | 15 | few | TRBV27 | CASSLSPTRDQPQHF | TGTGCCAGCAGTTTAAGCCCCACCCGGGATCAGCCCCAGCATTTT
NA | TRBJ1-5 | 13 | NA | TRBV28 | CASSRTKDQPQHF | TGTGCCAGCAGCCGGACTAAGGATCAGCCCCAGCATTTT
NA | TRBJ1-4 | 16 | NA | TRBV11-2 | CASSPDDGSSFEKLFF | TGTGCCAGCAGCCCCGACGACGGGTCATCATTCGAAAAACTGTTTTTT
NA | TRBJ1-4 | 15 | NA | TRBV15 | CATSRDGGGHEKLFF | TGTGCCACCAGCAGAGATGGCGGAGGGCATGAAAAACTGTTTTTT
NA | TRBJ1-2 | 14 | once | TRBV9 | CATYWSPVCGGYTF | TGTGCCACCTATTGGAGTCCGGTTTGTGGAGGCTACACCTTC
NA | TRBJ1-5 | 16 | NA | TRBV5-5 | CASSFYRSVSNQPQHF | TGTGCCAGCAGCTTTTACAGGTCGGTTAGCAATCAGCCCCAGCATTTT
TRBD1 | TRBJ1-1 | 16 | NA | TRBV27 | CASSLSGTGSHTEAFF | TGTGCCAGCAGTTTATCGGGGACAGGGTCACACACTGAAGCTTTCTTT
NA | TRBJ1-4 | 16 | NA | TRBV28 | CASSPPWDKPNEKLFF | TGTGCCAGCAGTCCGCCTTGGGACAAACCAAATGAAAAACTGTTTTTT
NA | TRBJ1-2 | 13 | few | TRBV6-5 | CATRTDEDYGYTF | TGTGCCACCCGGACAGATGAAGACTATGGCTACACCTTC
TRBD1 | TRBJ2-3 | 18 | NA | TRBV7-2 | CASSVLRDRARQVYTQYF | TGTGCCAGCAGCGTGCTCCGGGACAGGGCCCGCCAGGTATATACGCAGTATTTT
NA | TRBJ1-1 | 14 | NA | TRBV6-5 | CASRTGAGDTEAFF | TGTGCCAGCAGAACCGGGGCGGGGGACACTGAAGCTTTCTTT
TRBD2 | TRBJ2-1 | 16 | NA | TRBV9 | CASSVGGTSGYNEQFF | TGTGCCAGCAGCGTAGGGGGGACTAGCGGGTACAATGAGCAGTTCTTC
TRBD2 | TRBJ2-1 | 18 | NA | TRBV3-1/TRBV3-2 | CASSLYGTSGRVGSEQFF | TGTGCCAGCAGCCTCTACGGGACTAGCGGGAGAGTTGGGAGTGAGCAGTTCTTC
NA | TRBJ1-2 | 14 | once | TRBV19 | CASSIDQGWDGYTF | TGTGCCAGTAGTATAGATCAGGGATGGGATGGCTACACCTTC
TRBD2 | TRBJ2-7 | 20 | NA | TRBV15 | CATSRDTVRDVSGGSYEQYF | TGTGCCACCAGCAGAGATACCGTCCGTGACGTTTCGGGAGGATCCTACGAGCAGTACTTC
TRBD2 | TRBJ2-2 | 16 | NA | TRBV24-1 | CATSDLAGGTAGELFF | TGTGCCACCAGTGATTTGGCGGGAGGGACCGCCGGGGAGCTGTTTTTT
NA | TRBJ1-4 | 15 | NA | TRBV4-3 | CASSQATVGGEKLFF | TGCGCCAGCAGCCAAGCGACAGTCGGGGGTGAAAAACTGTTTTTT
NA | TRBJ2-5 | 14 | NA | TRBV5-1 | CASSVDRVQETQYF | TGCGCCAGCAGCGTCGACAGAGTTCAAGAGACCCAGTACTTC
TRBD1 | TRBJ1-2 | 15 | once | TRBV19 | CASTRTGGPSGGYTF | TGTGCCAGTACCCGGACAGGGGGCCCGTCCGGGGGCTACACCTTC
NA | TRBJ2-7 | 12 | NA | TRBV7-2 | CASRQEFGEQYF | TGTGCCAGCAGGCAGGAATTCGGCGAGCAGTACTTC
NA | TRBJ2-3 | 16 | NA | TRBV7-9 | CASSFRIAGITDTQYF | TGTGCCAGCAGCTTCAGGATCGCGGGGATCACAGATACGCAGTATTTT
TRBD1 | TRBJ1-5 | 14 | NA | TRBV2 | CASSAVTGSQPQHF | TGTGCCAGCAGCGCCGTGACAGGGAGTCAGCCCCAGCATTTT
TRBD1 | TRBJ2-2 | 19 | NA | TRBV6-4 | CASCIGTGGPKPNTGELFF | TGTGCCAGCTGCATCGGGACAGGGGGCCCGAAGCCCAACACCGGGGAGCTGTTTTTT
TRBD2 | TRBJ2-2 | 13 | NA | TRBV7-2 | CASSLVGGAELFF | TGTGCCAGCAGCTTAGTCGGGGGGGCGGAGCTGTTTTTT
TRBD2 | TRBJ2-3 | 15 | NA | TRBV5-1 | CASSPQREGRDTQYF | TGCGCCAGCAGCCCTCAGCGGGAGGGGCGAGATACGCAGTATTTT
NA | TRBJ2-4 | 13 | NA | TRBV30 | CAWSVLGQNIQYF | TGTGCCTGGAGTGTACTAGGCCAAAACATTCAGTACTTC
TRBD1 | TRBJ1-1 | 13 | once | TRBV10-3 | CATGGQSNTEAFF | TGTGCCACCGGGGGACAGTCGAACACTGAAGCTTTCTTT
TRBD2 | TRBJ2-7 | 15 | NA | TRBV9 | CASSVGTSGTYEQYF | TGTGCCAGCAGCGTAGGGACTAGCGGTACCTACGAGCAGTACTTC
TRBD2 | TRBJ2-7 | 15 | NA | TRBV4-1 | CASSQDSASGREQYF | TGCGCCAGCAGCCAAGATTCGGCTAGCGGGCGAGAGCAGTACTTC
TRBD2 | TRBJ2-7 | 17 | NA | TRBV4-3 | CASSQVFVGAGAYEQYF | TGCGCCAGCAGCCAAGTTTTCGTTGGAGCGGGGGCCTACGAGCAGTACTTC